The entry that follows covers one T cell receptor beta chain sequence. The data originate from a study of T-cell reconstitution after alpha-beta-depleted transplantation in children. As it was prepared, the TCRbeta library received unique molecular identifiers. Via MiXCR, TCRdb re-called the PCR reads, giving one row per CDR3 protein. Of about 830,000 distinct CDR3 sequences in the sample, approximately 15% are singletons; the top ten hold approximately 5%. Specimen: PBMCs, mostly from graft donor cells, collected 360 days after TCRalphabeta/CD19-depleted stem cell transplant. This receptor was obtained from a male patient younger than 18 who had a stem cell transplant for acute lymphoblastic leukemia, so the T cells may come from the graft donor.

The CDR3 reads CSADSIDANTGELFF. The CDR3 nucleotides are TGCAGTGCTGACAGCATTGACGCGAACACCGGGGAGCTGTTTTTT. The rearrangement links TRBV20-1 to TRBJ2-2; possible D gene TRBD1, 5 bases. The CDR3 covers 15 residues. V gave up 5 bases and J gave up 0 bases, with 13 bases separating them. The germline CDR1 and CDR2 sequences are DFQATT and SNEGSKA (reference sequence).